A single sample gave rise to the 8 T cell receptor beta chains below, sequenced in a study of T cell repertoires in cytomegalovirus infection (dated by TCRdb to between 2017 and 2020). These reads were obtained on an Illumina HiSeq 1500. The public sequencing data were trimmed at Q25 with fastp and processed into clonotypes with MiXCR by TCRdb, which kept only in-frame beta chains. Identical CDR3 proteins give one entry, which carries the most common genes and DNA. The sample table holds under 200,000 distinct CDR3 sequences, of which 7.5% to 10% were seen once. The ten largest clones take up about 5% of the sample. The source material was PBMCs. The receptors come from a human donor in good health (CMV status not recorded). Some clones in this sample may be carry-over from other donors' samples.

The sample holds a few counts of this clonotype. The V and J genes are TRBV30 and TRBJ1-5; tentative D call: TRBD1 (6 bases). The V gene's germline CDR1 is GTSNPN and CDR2 SVGIG (reference sequence). With 4 bases removed from V and 5 bases from J, the gap between germline ends came to 12 bases. The CDR3 loop spans 13 amino acids. CDR3 protein: CAWNREAYQPQHF. CDR3 nucleotides: TGTGCCTGGAACAGGGAAGCGTATCAGCCCCAGCATTTT.

In its sample, this clonotype was seen many times. The gene calls are TRBV28 and TRBJ2-1, with D hard to call. This CDR3 is 15 amino acids long. V was pared by 10 bases and J by 4 bases, with 20 bases between. The germline CDR1 and CDR2 sequences are MDHEN and SYDVKM. CDR3 DNA sequence: TGTGCCACCTGCTTCGGCGGCATAGGGTACAATGAGCAGTTCTTC. Translating gives CATCFGGIGYNEQFF.

The chain has TRBV2 and TRBJ2-1; D call uncertain. The CDR3 has 12 residues. Trimming removed 7 bases at V and 7 bases at J, with 11 bases between. Germline values: CDR1 SNHLY, CDR2 FYNNEI. CDR3 residues: CASTPLGNEQFF. The DNA of the CDR3 is TGTGCCAGCACCCCCCTTGGGAATGAGCAGTTCTTC.

V is TRBV5-1 and J is TRBJ2-7, with D tentatively TRBD2 (5 bases). This CDR3 contains 13 residues. With 4 bases removed from V and 3 bases from J, the gap between germline ends came to 11 bases. From germline, CDR1 is SGHRS and CDR2 YFSETQ. This chain's CDR3 is CASSMKGGYEQYF. The CDR3 bases are TGCGCCAGCAGCATGAAAGGAGGCTACGAGCAGTACTTC.

In this sample, this clonotype turned up many times. The chain links TRBV7-2 to TRBJ1-2, with D possibly being TRBD1 (5 bases). Germline loops: CDR1 SGHTA, CDR2 FQGNSA. Trimming took 5 bases from V and 8 from J, leaving 15 bases between them. The CDR3 is 13 amino acids. The CDR3 loop is CASSEDTYGGYTF. CDR3 nucleotides: TGTGCCAGCAGCGAGGACACCTACGGCGGCTACACCTTC. Filled out from reference TRBV7-2 and TRBJ1-2, the complete variable domain reads GAGVSQSPSNKVTEKGKDVELRCDPISGHTALYWYRQSLGQGLEFLIYFQGNSAPDKSGLPSDRFSAERTGGSVSTLTIQRTQQEDSAVYLCASSEDTYGGYTFGSGTRLTVV.

This clonotype was detected many times. The chain joins TRBV5-1 to TRBJ2-7, with D possibly matching TRBD2 (5 bases). The CDR3 is 15 residues long. V was pared by 3 bases and J by 6 bases, with 19 bases between. The germline V gene has CDR1 SGHRS and CDR2 YFSETQ. The CDR3 protein is CASSWTDTPSGEQYF. The CDR3 nucleotides read TGCGCCAGCAGCTGGACTGACACGCCTTCCGGCGAGCAGTACTTC.

V usage is TRBV28 and J usage is TRBJ2-7, with TRBD1 identical over 9 bases. Germline trimming cut 6 bases from V and 1 base from J; bases unmatched to any gene: 7. The CDR3 spans 15 residues. Germline values: CDR1 MDHEN, CDR2 SYDVKM. This CDR3 is CASSVRDRASYEQYF. The CDR3 DNA sequence: TGTGCCAGCAGCGTCCGGGACAGGGCTTCCTACGAGCAGTACTTC.

The rearrangement joins TRBV7-9 to TRBJ2-7; D is unresolved. This CDR3 has 15 amino acids. The ends were cut back, 6 bases at V and 4 bases at J, with 19 bases in the middle. Germline V gives CDR1 SEHNR, CDR2 FQNEAQ (reference sequence). The CDR3 spells CASSQSTVGLYEQYF. DNA of the CDR3: TGTGCCAGCAGTCAAAGCACAGTCGGCTTGTACGAGCAGTACTTC.